Below, 15 T cell receptor beta chains from the same sample are listed, as sequenced in a study of beta chain features in type 1 diabetes. Expressed TCRB transcripts got sequenced, as all isolated RNA was reverse transcribed. Repertoires were generated with immunoSEQ multiplex PCR, while TCRdb's copy carries only in-frame clones and drops some. The data show a few hundred thousand clones, with less than 20% seen just once and around 0.04% held by the top ten. The sample consisted of naive CD4+ T cells from blood. The receptors shown here come from a woman under 30 in good health.

Points on this clone: Mismatch with germline at one junction end may stem from a read error. The chain links TRBV4-2 to TRBJ2-1; no firm D call. Germline CDR1 and CDR2: LGHNA and YNFKEQ. The CDR3 covers 15 residues. CDR3 amino acids: CASSQVSQSFNEQFF. In nucleotides, the CDR3 is TGTGCCAGCAGCCAAGTTTCCCAGTCCTTCAATGAGCAGTTCTTC.

The chain joins TRBV10-3 to TRBJ1-2, with D possibly matching TRBD1 (6 bases). V shed 11 bases and J shed 4 bases, with 14 bases lying between them. CDR3 length: 12 amino acids. Germline CDR1 and CDR2: ENHRY and SYGVKD. The CDR3 region has the DNA TGTGCCTCTTGGACAGTTGGCTATGGCTACACCTTC. It encodes CASWTVGYGYTF.

V usage is TRBV30 and J usage is TRBJ2-3; D is unresolved. Germline CDR1 is GTSNPN and CDR2 is SVGIG (reference sequence). The CDR3 has 11 residues. The germline V and J ends were trimmed by 3 bases and 2 bases, with 3 bases remaining between them. The CDR3 spells CAWRATDTQYF. In nucleotides, the CDR3 is TGTGCCTGGAGGGCCACAGATACGCAGTATTTT. The full variable domain, with the rest looked up from reference TRBV30 and TRBJ2-3, is SQTIHQWPATLVQPVGSPLSLECTVEGTSNPNLYWYRQAAGRGLQLLFYSVGIGQISSEVPQNLSASRPQDRQFILSSKKLLLSDSGFYLCAWRATDTQYFGPGTRLTVL.

This clone was detected only a few times. In nucleotides, the CDR3 is TGTGCCAGCAGCCAAGGGGACGGGAGGGAACAAGATACGCAGTATTTT. It specifies CASSQGDGREQDTQYF. V usage is TRBV4-2 and J usage is TRBJ2-3, with 8 bases identical to TRBD2. Germline loops: CDR1 LGHNA, CDR2 YNFKEQ. The CDR3 loop spans 16 amino acids. The trim removed 1 base at V and 5 bases at J, leaving 8 bases unmatched.

This clone has only a few counts. J is TRBJ1-1 and V is TRBV5-1, with D perhaps matching TRBD1 (5 bases). In germline, CDR1 is SGHRS, CDR2 YFSETQ. The CDR3 has 17 residues. Trimming pared 4 bases from V and 6 bases from J, leaving 25 bases between. In DNA form, the CDR3 reads TGCGCCAGCAGCCCGGCCGGCTCGGCGCGGGGCCAGGCTGAAGCTTTCTTT. Its protein product is CASSPAGSARGQAEAFF.

This clone has a handful of counts. The chain carries TRBV11-2 and TRBJ2-3; no firm D call. Germline V lookup: CDR1 SGHAT, CDR2 FQNNGV. Trimming pared 7 bases from V and 4 bases from J, leaving 15 bases between. This CDR3 is 14 amino acids long. As DNA, the CDR3 is TGTGCCAGCAATTCCCCGGTATCGGCAGATACGCAGTATTTT. It is translated as CASNSPVSADTQYF.

This clone was recorded a few times. The chain links TRBV29-1 to TRBJ2-1, with D possibly TRBD1 on 6 matching bases. Trimming took off 5 bases at V and 0 bases at J, with 8 bases between the two ends. CDR1 SQVTM and CDR2 ANQGSEA come from the germline V gene. CDR3 length equals 13 residues. The CDR3 DNA is TGCAGCGTTACCAGGGGCTCCTACAATGAGCAGTTCTTC. Encoded protein: CSVTRGSYNEQFF.

The rearrangement uses TRBV5-4 and TRBJ2-3; D remains ambiguous. The CDR3 length is 13 residues. V was shortened by 4 bases and J by 0 bases, with 6 bases between the two germline ends. Germline V gene sequence: CDR1 SGHNT, CDR2 YYREEE (reference sequence). The CDR3 is CASSQQSTDTQYF. In DNA, the CDR3 is TGTGCCAGCAGCCAACAGAGCACAGATACGCAGTATTTT.

The sample holds a few counts of this clone. V gene TRBV9 combines with J gene TRBJ1-4, with TRBD1 as a possible D gene (6 bases). V was shortened by 3 bases and J by 0 bases, with 18 bases between the two germline ends. The CDR3 totals 18 residues. Germline assignment: CDR1 SGDLS and CDR2 YYNGEE. DNA for the CDR3: TGTGCCAGCAGCGCTCCCGGGGGGCGAGGGGCAACTAATGAAAAACTGTTTTTT. Residues: CASSAPGGRGATNEKLFF.

The CDR3 loop reads CASSHAPRRERETQYF. Written as DNA, the CDR3 is TGCGCCAGCAGCCATGCTCCCAGGCGAGAGAGAGAGACCCAGTACTTC. This chain uses TRBV4-1 with TRBJ2-5, with D unclear. Trimming stripped 3 bases from V and 4 bases from J, with 18 bases between. This CDR3 region has 16 residues. Germline V CDR1 and CDR2: MGHRA, YSYEKL.

This clone was recorded a few times. This sequence joins TRBV6-6 and TRBJ1-2, with TRBD1 matching over 7 bases. Losses at the gene ends were 5 bases for V and 7 bases for J; bases not matched to a gene: 16. The CDR3 consists of 16 residues. Germline lookup yields CDR1 MNHNY and CDR2 SVGAGI (reference sequence). The CDR3 DNA is TGTGCCAGCAGTCCGCCTTTACAGGGGCCCGACGGTGGCTACACCTTC. Protein sequence: CASSPPLQGPDGGYTF.

This clone was observed a handful of times. The gene calls are TRBV30 and TRBJ1-1, with TRBD1 matching 9 bases. The V gene end was trimmed by 0 bases and the J gene end by 11 bases; junction bases not matched to a gene: 4. This CDR3 has 12 amino acids. The germline CDR1 and CDR2 sequences are GTSNPN and SVGIG (reference sequence). The CDR3 DNA is TGTGCCTGGAGTGTTGCGGGGACAGGGGCTTTCTTT. Its protein is CAWSVAGTGAFF.

This clone was observed a few times. The chain carries TRBV28 and TRBJ1-2; weak D call: TRBD1 (6 bases). The germline V gene has CDR1 MDHEN and CDR2 SYDVKM. The length of the CDR3 is 13 residues. Deletions cut 2 bases from V and 4 bases from J, with 8 bases between. The CDR3 loop is CASSLQGPYGYTF. The CDR3 nucleotides are TGTGCCAGCAGTTTACAGGGGCCCTATGGCTACACCTTC.

This clone occurred a few times. CDR3 loop: CASSPLVGADTQYF. The CDR3 DNA reads TGTGCCAGCAGTCCTTTGGTTGGAGCAGATACGCAGTATTTT. The rearrangement uses TRBV27 and TRBJ2-3, with no clear D. This CDR3 is built from 14 residues. Germline V gene lookup returns CDR1 MNHEY and CDR2 SMNVEV (reference sequence). The V and J ends lost 5 bases and 4 bases respectively, with 13 bases between them.

Only a few counts were recorded for this clone. The genes are TRBV5-1 and TRBJ1-1; 10 bases are shared with TRBD1. Trimming took 3 bases from V and 0 from J; bases not matched to a gene: 2. CDR1 is SGHRS and CDR2 is YFSETQ in the germline V gene. This CDR3 is built from 15 residues. CDR3 sequence: CASSWGQGMNTEAFF. The CDR3 DNA follows: TGCGCCAGCAGCTGGGGACAGGGGATGAACACTGAAGCTTTCTTT.